This TCR beta chain appears in the sequencing data of a study of Ad26.COV2.S vaccination and SARS-CoV-2 variants. The method was immunoSEQ multiplex PCR; TCRdb's version includes in-frame clones alone and lacks a portion of them. Of more than 250,000 clones listed, more than 70% are singletons. The treatment denotes: 15 to 20 received Ad26.COV2.S at low or high dose, single or two shots; about 5 received placebo; per-sample allocation not given. Sampling occurred on day 63 after the first vaccine or placebo injection. Germline V gene lookup returns CDR1 SGHTA and CDR2 FQGNSA. This CDR3 has 11 residues. Trimming stripped 5 bases from V and 2 bases from J, with 3 bases between.

This material consisted of peripheral blood, taken in a trial of Ad26.COV2.S vaccine versus placebo. The sequence came from a person between 18 and 65 years old who received the Ad26.COV2.S COVID-19 vaccine or a placebo. This chain joins TRBV7-2 and TRBJ2-5; D is unclear. The CDR3 here is CASSPQETQYF. The CDR3, as DNA: TGTGCCAGCAGCCCACAAGAGACCCAGTACTTC.